Below, 21 T cell receptor beta chains from the same sample are listed, as sequenced in a study of cytotoxic CD8 clonotypes in ibrutinib-treated CLL. This table comes from immunoSEQ multiplex PCR, and its TCRdb copy is limited to in-frame clones, with some not included. The table has more than 200,000 clones, 70% seen once. This sample comprised PBMCs, obtained after 24 months of ibrutinib treatment. The source of these receptors is a human donor with chronic lymphocytic leukemia.

This clone was observed a few times. The chain joins TRBV7-3 to TRBJ2-3; no definite D call. Germline V gene data show CDR1 as SGHTA and CDR2 as FQGTGA. Trimming removed 5 bases from V and 5 bases from J, with 8 bases in between. The CDR3 is 12 residues long. The CDR3 loop is CASSNYGDTQYF. DNA for the CDR3: TGTGCCAGCAGCAATTACGGAGATACGCAGTATTTT.

The J gene is TRBJ2-1, the V gene TRBV2; 8 nucleotides match TRBD2. The germline V gene has CDR1 SNHLY and CDR2 FYNNEI. With V trimmed by 8 bases and J by 5 bases, 8 bases remained unmatched. The CDR3 runs to 14 residues. CDR3 in amino acids: CASSLSGSNNEQFF. The CDR3 coding sequence is TGTGCCAGCTCCCTGAGCGGGAGTAACAATGAGCAGTTCTTC.

Here the CDR3 DNA reads TGTGCCAGCAGTGCCCCAGGGACTAGCGGGACCGGCGGGGAGCTGTTTTTT. Translating gives CASSAPGTSGTGGELFF. The V call is TRBV28, the J call TRBJ2-2; TRBD2 agrees at 13 bases. Trimming took 5 bases from V and 7 from J; bases not matched to a gene: 10. The CDR3 loop spans 17 amino acids. From germline, CDR1 is MDHEN and CDR2 SYDVKM.

The chain couples TRBV25-1 to TRBJ2-1; D remains unclear. The CDR3 sequence is 15 residues long. Germline CDR1 reads MGHDK; CDR2 reads SYGVNS. V was pared by 4 bases and J by 5 bases, with 15 bases between. The CDR3 DNA sequence: TGTGCCAGCAGTGCTCAAGGATTCGGCAACAATGAGCAGTTCTTC. The encoded protein is CASSAQGFGNNEQFF.

The V call is TRBV6-5, the J call TRBJ2-7; 9 bases agree with TRBD1. Losses at the gene ends were 2 bases for V and 4 bases for J; bases not matched to a gene: 6. This CDR3 comprises 15 residues. Germline CDR1 is MNHEY and CDR2 is SVGAGI. The CDR3 coding sequence is TGTGCCAGCAGTTACCACCGACAGGGGGGATACGAGCAGTACTTC. This codes for CASSYHRQGGYEQYF.

The rearrangement uses TRBV27 and TRBJ2-1, with TRBD2 matching 13 bases. Germline V gene data show CDR1 as MNHEY and CDR2 as SMNVEV (reference sequence). The CDR3 covers 15 residues. The J segment lost 10 bases and the V segment lost 3 bases, leaving 6 bases of the junction unmatched. The CDR3 sequence is CASSFRTSGSGEQFF. CDR3 coding DNA: TGTGCCAGCAGTTTTAGGACTAGCGGGAGTGGGGAGCAGTTCTTC.

This clone was observed a handful of times. J is TRBJ2-5 and V is TRBV19, with no clear D. CDR1 and CDR2 from the germline V gene are LNHDA and SQIVND (reference sequence). The CDR3 is made up of 14 amino acids. The V and J ends lost 10 bases and 4 bases respectively, with 19 bases between them. The CDR3 DNA sequence: TGTGCCATCCCGAAAGGGCAAGTTCGAGAGACCCAGTACTTC. The encoded protein is CAIPKGQVRETQYF.

J is TRBJ2-3 and V is TRBV19; D unclear. This CDR3 contains 12 residues. Germline values: CDR1 LNHDA, CDR2 SQIVND (reference sequence). The V gene lost 5 bases and the J gene lost 4 bases, with 7 bases spanning the gap. CDR3 bases: TGTGCCAGTAGTCCCCAAGCAGATACGCAGTATTTT. This sequence encodes CASSPQADTQYF.

The rearrangement uses TRBV7-8 and TRBJ2-6; 8 bases line up with TRBD2. Germline V gene lookup returns CDR1 SGHVS and CDR2 FQNEAQ. V trimming: 2 bases; J trimming: 0 bases; junction bases outside the gene matches: 6. This CDR3 is built from 18 residues. CDR3 nucleotide sequence: TGTGCCAGCAGCTTACGGGGGGGGCCTGACTCTGGGGCCAACGTCCTGACTTTC. Translated: CASSLRGGPDSGANVLTF.

The rearrangement joins TRBV29-1 to TRBJ2-3; possible D gene TRBD2, 5 bases. CDR3 length equals 15 residues. Trimming took off 6 bases at V and 5 bases at J, with 21 bases between the two ends. Per germline, CDR1 SQVTM and CDR2 ANQGSEA. Written as DNA, the CDR3 is TGCAGCGTGGCCGGGCAGGCCCCCGCGGGAGATACGCAGTATTTT. Its translation: CSVAGQAPAGDTQYF.

The chain combines TRBV9 with TRBJ1-3; D ambiguous. Trimming took 5 bases from V and 7 from J, leaving 7 bases between them. This CDR3 contains 11 residues. Germline-derived CDR1 and CDR2 are SGDLS and YYNGEE. CDR3 residues: CASRGRNTIYF. The CDR3 DNA reads as TGTGCCAGCAGGGGGAGGAACACCATATATTTT.

The rearrangement uses TRBV19 and TRBJ2-7, with D possibly being TRBD1 (6 bases). The germline V gene encodes CDR1 LNHDA and CDR2 SQIVND (reference sequence). Trimming pared 4 bases from V and 3 bases from J, leaving 16 bases between. The CDR3 is made up of 15 amino acids. CDR3 bases: TGTGCCAGTAGTACCGCCCAGGCAGGGGTCTACGAGCAGTACTTC. This translates into CASSTAQAGVYEQYF.

The rearrangement joins TRBV28 to TRBJ2-2; D call uncertain. Germline CDR1 MDHEN, CDR2 SYDVKM. V gave up 6 bases and J gave up 5 bases, with 7 bases separating them. The CDR3 is made up of 12 amino acids. This CDR3 reads CASSLVTGELFF. CDR3 sequence (DNA): TGTGCCAGCAGCCTGGTAACCGGGGAGCTGTTTTTT.

The chain is built from TRBV28 and TRBJ2-7; either TRBD1 or TRBD2 may fit D (6 bases each). CDR1 is MDHEN, CDR2 SYDVKM, per germline. The CDR3 covers 14 residues. Between the trimmed V and J ends, which lost 2 bases and 4 bases, there was a span of 12 bases. The CDR3 sequence is CASSLPTGRYEQYF. The CDR3 coding sequence is TGTGCCAGCAGTTTACCAACAGGGAGGTACGAGCAGTACTTC.

This clone has more than one count but fewer than ten. In DNA form, the CDR3 reads TGTGCCAGCAGCCTTCGACCCAGGAACACTGAAGCTTTCTTT. It yields the protein CASSLRPRNTEAFF. The chain uses TRBV21-1 and TRBJ1-1. TRBV21-1 is classified as a pseudogene. The CDR3 totals 14 residues.

The V gene is TRBV5-1, the J gene TRBJ2-1; 7 bases agree with TRBD1. The CDR3 spans 14 residues. With 4 bases clipped from V and 7 bases from J, the junction kept 8 bases outside the gene matches. CDR1 and CDR2 (germline): SGHRS, YFSETQ. The CDR3 loop is CASSADRPGNEQFF. Written as DNA, the CDR3 is TGCGCCAGCAGCGCGGACAGGCCGGGTAATGAGCAGTTCTTC.

This chain links TRBV9 with TRBJ1-1; no firm D call. The V and J ends lost 0 bases and 1 base respectively, with 19 bases between them. This CDR3 contains 18 residues. Germline values: CDR1 SGDLS, CDR2 YYNGEE. CDR3 amino acids: CASSVAPLGWQENTEAFF. In DNA, the CDR3 is TGTGCCAGCAGCGTAGCCCCGCTGGGTTGGCAGGAGAACACTGAAGCTTTCTTT. Based on the CDR3 plus reference TRBV9 and TRBJ1-1, the full variable domain is DSGVTQTPKHLITATGQRVTLRCSPRSGDLSVYWYQQSLDQGLQFLIQYYNGEERAKGNILERFSAQQFPDLHSELNLSSLELGDSALYFCASSVAPLGWQENTEAFFGQGTRLTVV.

This chain links TRBV29-1 with TRBJ1-2, with D unclear. This CDR3 spans 13 amino acids. Germline V CDR1 and CDR2: SQVTM, ANQGSEA. V lost 0 bases, J lost 2 bases, and 7 bases lay in between. The DNA of the CDR3 is TGCAGCGTTGAAGATCGCCCAAACTATGGCTACACCTTC. Translation gives CSVEDRPNYGYTF.

The V call is TRBV2, the J call TRBJ2-7; 10 bases line up with TRBD2. V lost 2 bases, J lost 6 bases, and 19 bases stayed unmatched. This CDR3 comprises 19 residues. CDR1 and CDR2 (germline): SNHLY, FYNNEI. The CDR3 bases are TGTGCCAGCAGTGAAAAGGGGCTAGCGGGAGCTCTATCCAGCTCCGAGCAGTACTTC. Protein: CASSEKGLAGALSSSEQYF.

J is TRBJ2-3 and V is TRBV7-9; no clear D gene. Between the trimmed V and J ends, which lost 5 bases and 4 bases, there was a span of 10 bases. CDR1 and CDR2 from the germline V gene are SEHNR and FQNEAQ (reference sequence). CDR3 length: 13 amino acids. CDR3 in DNA: TGTGCCAGCAGCGACAACCTAGCAGATACGCAGTATTTT. Amino acids: CASSDNLADTQYF.

The chain has TRBV5-8 and TRBJ1-5; tentatively, D is TRBD1 (5 bases). There are 13 residues in the CDR3. V gave up 0 bases and J gave up 9 bases, with 10 bases separating them. Germline CDR1 SGHTS, CDR2 YDEGEE. The CDR3 region is CASSLANRGPQHF. The CDR3 DNA is TGTGCCAGCAGCTTGGCCAATAGGGGGCCCCAGCATTTT.